Shown below are 15 T cell receptor beta chains from a single sample sequenced in a study of cytomegalovirus exposure and HLA in healthy donors. It was with 60 Vbeta and 13 Jbeta primers that the PCR ran. Method: immunoSEQ multiplex PCR; TCRdb's copy keeps in-frame clones and lacks some. The repertoire holds about 6,800 clones, with 51% as singletons. Sequenced input: PBMCs. Receptors were obtained from a man aged 25 to 40 in good health and CMV-seropositive.

Comments on this clone: At one of its ends the junction is not consistent with the germline gene, which may arise from a read error. This sequence joins TRBV6-1 and TRBJ2-7, with D possibly being TRBD1 (7 bases). The CDR3 runs 12 residues. Germline V lookup: CDR1 MNHNS, CDR2 SASEGT. The CDR3 spells CASSELRRGPHF. The CDR3 DNA is TGTGCCAGCAGTGAATTACGGAGGGGGCCCCACTTC.

The J gene is TRBJ1-1, the V gene TRBV2, with D possibly TRBD1 on 5 matching bases. V lost 5 bases and J lost 7, with 8 bases in between. Germline CDR1 reads SNHLY; CDR2 reads FYNNEI. There are 11 residues in the CDR3. CDR3 bases: TGTGCCAGCAGTCTAAGGGGTGAAGCTTTCTTT. Translation: CASSLRGEAFF. Filled out from reference TRBV2 and TRBJ1-1, the complete variable domain reads EPEVTQTPSHQVTQMGQEVILRCVPISNHLYFYWYRQILGQKVEFLVSFYNNEISEKSEIFDDQFSVERPDGSNFTLKIRSTKLEDSAMYFCASSLRGEAFFGQGTRLTVV.

By sample fraction, this clone is large (0.1 to 1%). The chain recombines TRBV6-5 with TRBJ2-3; 11 positions match TRBD2. The CDR3 totals 15 residues. V lost 6 bases, J lost 1 base, and 3 bases stayed unmatched. CDR1 is MNHEY and CDR2 is SVGAGI in the germline V gene. DNA of the CDR3: TGTGCCAGCAGAACGGGACTAGCGGGCACAGATACGCAGTATTTT. Encoded protein: CASRTGLAGTDTQYF.

This rearrangement joins TRBV13 to TRBJ2-7; D may be TRBD2 (6 bases). The V and J ends lost 4 bases and 3 bases respectively, with 10 bases between them. Germline V CDR1 and CDR2: PRHDT, FYEKMQ (reference sequence). The CDR3 loop spans 13 amino acids. Written as DNA, the CDR3 is TGTGCCAGCAGCTCGACTAGAATCTACGAGCAGTACTTC. This gives the protein CASSSTRIYEQYF.

This sequence joins TRBV28 and TRBJ1-5; no definite D call. CDR1 MDHEN and CDR2 SYDVKM come from the germline V gene. This CDR3 is built from 13 residues. The V gene lost 3 bases and the J gene lost 2 bases, with 5 bases spanning the gap. DNA for the CDR3: TGTGCCAGCAGTTTGATAGGCAATCAGCCCCAGCATTTT. Its translation is CASSLIGNQPQHF.

The table lists this clone with a few counts. The V and J genes are TRBV30 and TRBJ1-2, with a tentative D call TRBD1 (5 bases). The V end was cut by 8 bases, the J end by 5 bases, with 15 bases between. Germline CDR1 reads GTSNPN; CDR2 reads SVGIG (reference sequence). This CDR3 comprises 12 residues. The CDR3 sequence is CALGGSRYGYTF. CDR3 in DNA: TGTGCCCTCGGGGGTTCGAGATATGGCTACACCTTC.

The chain couples TRBV10-3 to TRBJ2-3; tentative D call: TRBD1 (6 bases). The CDR3 covers 14 residues. The V gene's germline CDR1 is ENHRY and CDR2 SYGVKD. V was cut by 7 bases and J by 0 bases, with 11 bases left in between. The CDR3 loop reads CAITDSASTDTQYF. CDR3 nucleotide sequence: TGTGCCATCACGGACAGCGCTAGCACAGATACGCAGTATTTT.

The table lists this clone with a few counts. V is TRBV30 and J is TRBJ1-1; no firm D call. The germline V gene encodes CDR1 GTSNPN and CDR2 SVGIG (reference sequence). The CDR3 spans 12 residues. Trimming pared 4 bases from V and 5 bases from J, leaving 11 bases between. CDR3: CAWKFHGTEAFF. The CDR3 DNA reads as TGTGCCTGGAAGTTCCACGGGACTGAAGCTTTCTTT.

By share of the sample, this clone is medium-sized (0.01 to 0.1%). The chain combines TRBV28 with TRBJ2-7, with D possibly TRBD2 on 5 matching bases. Germline lookup yields CDR1 MDHEN and CDR2 SYDVKM. The CDR3 has 12 amino acids. Trimming took off 6 bases at V and 6 bases at J, with 12 bases between the two ends. The CDR3 DNA reads TGTGCCAGCAGCCCTCCAGCGGCCGAGCAGTACTTC. Its translation: CASSPPAAEQYF.

The chain has TRBV7-3 and TRBJ1-1; D is uncertain. Germline V gives CDR1 SGHTA, CDR2 FQGTGA. The V end lost 5 bases, the J end lost 0 bases, and 7 bases lay between the germline ends. This CDR3 is 13 amino acids long. In nucleotides, the CDR3 is TGTGCCAGCAGCCTTCACATGAACACTGAAGCTTTCTTT. This sequence encodes CASSLHMNTEAFF.

In nucleotides, the CDR3 is TGTGCCAGCAGCCAGCAGCAGGGCCCCTATGGCTACACCTTC. It specifies CASSQQQGPYGYTF. The chain uses TRBV7-8 and TRBJ1-2, with TRBD1 as a possible D gene (5 bases). The CDR3 runs to 14 residues. Germline values: CDR1 SGHVS, CDR2 FQNEAQ. Trimming took 5 bases from V and 4 from J, leaving 14 bases between them.

The chain is built from TRBV29-1 and TRBJ1-1; D might be TRBD1 (5 bases). From germline, CDR1 is SQVTM and CDR2 ANQGSEA. The CDR3 runs 13 residues. Deletions cut 2 bases from V and 3 bases from J, with 10 bases between. The CDR3 DNA follows: TGCAGCGTTGAACGGGTCAGGGACACTGAAGCTTTCTTT. It yields the protein CSVERVRDTEAFF. The whole variable domain, filled in from reference TRBV29-1 and TRBJ1-1, reads SAVISQKPSRDICQRGTSLTIQCQVDSQVTMMFWYRQQPGQSLTLIATANQGSEATYESGFVIDKFPISRPNLTFSTLTVSNMSPEDSSIYLCSVERVRDTEAFFGQGTRLTVV.

This chain uses TRBV28 with TRBJ1-6; 9 bases align to TRBD1. The J segment lost 10 bases and the V segment lost 5 bases, leaving 9 bases of the junction unmatched. The CDR3 contains 15 residues. Germline CDR1 reads MDHEN; CDR2 reads SYDVKM. Here the CDR3 reads CASSKPGQGRSPLHF. CDR3 coding DNA: TGTGCCAGCAGTAAGCCGGGACAGGGTAGATCACCCCTCCACTTT.

This chain links TRBV6-5 with TRBJ1-3; D call uncertain. The V gene's germline CDR1 is MNHEY and CDR2 SVGAGI. The CDR3 loop spans 15 amino acids. V was cut by 0 bases and J by 0 bases, with 6 bases left in between. The DNA for the CDR3 is TGTGCCAGCAGTTACTCCTCGCGCTCTGGAAACACCATATATTTT. Translated, it gives CASSYSSRSGNTIYF.

The chain combines TRBV4-3 with TRBJ2-3; 13 bases map to TRBD2. CDR1 and CDR2 (germline): LGHNA, YSLEER. The CDR3 length is 16 residues. The J segment lost 4 bases and the V segment lost 0 bases, leaving 1 base of the junction unmatched. The CDR3 here is CASSQELAGGPDTQYF. Written as DNA, the CDR3 is TGCGCCAGCAGCCAAGAACTAGCGGGAGGGCCAGATACGCAGTATTTT.